The 9 T cell receptor beta chains below come from one sample, sequenced in a study of blood T cell repertoires in COVID-19 (dated by TCRdb to 2020 to 2022). Library creation used the immunoSEQ multiplex PCR assay. TCRdb mirrors the immuneACCESS table, restricted to in-frame sequences. Some clones are absent from its copies; in checked studies, under half trace to an unresolved V gene, and the reason for the others is unknown. In this sample the table shows some 190,000 clones, about 80% of which occur a single time. Roughly an eighth of the sample comes from the top ten. Input material: PBMCs or T cells enriched from blood (not recorded which). Receptors originate from a man in his fifties or sixties who had been exposed to COVID-19.

The V call is TRBV28, the J call TRBJ1-5, with 9 bases lining up with TRBD1. Trimming cost V 6 bases and J 7 bases; bases outside gene matches: 7. Germline V gives CDR1 MDHEN, CDR2 SYDVKM. The CDR3 covers 14 residues. The CDR3 region has the DNA TGTGCCAGCAGAGGGGGGGGGACAGGGCAGCCCCAGCATTTT. Translation gives CASRGGGTGQPQHF.

This rearrangement joins TRBV5-4 to TRBJ1-6; D is possibly TRBD1 (6 bases). CDR1 and CDR2 from the germline V gene are SGHNT and YYREEE (reference sequence). V was trimmed by 0 bases and J by 6 bases, leaving 10 bases between them. This CDR3 spans 15 amino acids. The CDR3 sequence is CASSLAQGRNSPLHF. The CDR3 DNA is TGTGCCAGCAGCTTGGCACAGGGACGTAATTCACCCCTCCACTTT.

This clone showed up just a few times. This sequence joins TRBV2 and TRBJ1-5, with TRBD1 as a possible D gene (6 bases). Trimming took off 0 bases at V and 4 bases at J, with 10 bases between the two ends. Germline V gene data show CDR1 as SNHLY and CDR2 as FYNNEI. The CDR3 consists of 15 residues. The CDR3, as DNA: TGTGCCAGCAGTGAAGCCAGGGGAGAAAATCAGCCCCAGCATTTT. It yields the protein CASSEARGENQPQHF.

V and J are TRBV7-2 and TRBJ1-4; D is uncertain. CDR1 and CDR2 (germline): SGHTA, FQGNSA. V lost 3 bases and J 7 bases, leaving 9 bases between the germline ends. This CDR3 has 13 residues. The DNA of the CDR3 is TGTGCCAGCAGCTTCCGTGTGGCTGAAAAACTGTTTTTT. Protein sequence: CASSFRVAEKLFF. Full variable domain (missing parts from reference TRBV7-2 and TRBJ1-4): GAGVSQSPSNKVTEKGKDVELRCDPISGHTALYWYRQSLGQGLEFLIYFQGNSAPDKSGLPSDRFSAERTGGSVSTLTIQRTQQEDSAVYLCASSFRVAEKLFFGSGTQLSVL.

The chain joins TRBV19 to TRBJ1-5; no reliable D call. Germline V gives CDR1 LNHDA, CDR2 SQIVND (reference sequence). The CDR3 spans 16 residues. Trimming took off 0 bases at V and 2 bases at J, with 11 bases between the two ends. CDR3 loop: CASSIDVTPGNQPQHF. CDR3 sequence (DNA): TGTGCCAGTAGTATAGATGTCACACCCGGCAATCAGCCCCAGCATTTT.

The V and J genes are TRBV27 and TRBJ1-4; TRBD1 agrees at 8 bases. This CDR3 spans 15 amino acids. The trim removed 10 bases at V and 2 bases at J, leaving 9 bases unmatched. The V gene's germline CDR1 is MNHEY and CDR2 SMNVEV (reference sequence). The CDR3 DNA reads as TGTGCCACCTCGACAGGGGTGGTCACTAATGAAAAACTGTTTTTT. Protein product: CATSTGVVTNEKLFF.

The J gene is TRBJ2-2, the V gene TRBV9, with 8 bases matching TRBD2. V shed 3 bases, J shed 0 bases, and the junction held 10 bases outside the gene matches. CDR3 length: 18 amino acids. Germline V gives CDR1 SGDLS, CDR2 YYNGEE. CDR3 DNA sequence: TGTGCCAGCAGCGGGGGTGGGGTAGCGGGATCGAACACCGGGGAGCTGTTTTTT. This encodes CASSGGGVAGSNTGELFF.

The chain joins TRBV5-4 to TRBJ2-2; D unclear. Germline values: CDR1 SGHNT, CDR2 YYREEE (reference sequence). The CDR3 is 12 residues long. The V end was cut by 3 bases, the J end by 2 bases, with 2 bases between. CDR3 nucleotides: TGTGCCAGCAGCTCTAACACCGGGGAGCTGTTTTTT. It specifies CASSSNTGELFF.

This chain connects TRBV29-1 to TRBJ2-1; 9 positions agree with TRBD1. The germline CDR1 and CDR2 sequences are SQVTM and ANQGSEA. V gave up 6 bases and J gave up 7 bases; unmatched junction bases: 19. The CDR3 has 17 amino acids. The chain's CDR3 is CSVMGTGTGTGSNEQFF. The DNA of the CDR3 is TGCAGCGTGATGGGAACCGGGACAGGGACCGGGAGTAATGAGCAGTTCTTC.